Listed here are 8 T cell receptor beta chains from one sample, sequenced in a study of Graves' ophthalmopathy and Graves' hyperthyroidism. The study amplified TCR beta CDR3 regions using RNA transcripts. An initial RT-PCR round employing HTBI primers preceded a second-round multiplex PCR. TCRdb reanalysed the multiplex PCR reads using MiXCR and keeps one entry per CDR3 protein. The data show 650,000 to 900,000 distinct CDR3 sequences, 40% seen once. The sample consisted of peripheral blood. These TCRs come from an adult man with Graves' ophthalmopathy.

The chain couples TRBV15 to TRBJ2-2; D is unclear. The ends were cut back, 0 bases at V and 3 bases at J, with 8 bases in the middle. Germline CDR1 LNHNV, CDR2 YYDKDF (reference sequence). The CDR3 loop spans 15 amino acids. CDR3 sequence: CATSREATYTGELFF. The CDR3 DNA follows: TGTGCCACCAGCAGAGAAGCTACCTACACCGGGGAGCTGTTTTTT.

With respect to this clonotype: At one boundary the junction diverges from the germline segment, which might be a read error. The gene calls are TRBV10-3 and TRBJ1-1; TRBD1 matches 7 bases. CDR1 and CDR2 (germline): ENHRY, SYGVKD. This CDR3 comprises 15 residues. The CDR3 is CASSDDRAANTEAFF. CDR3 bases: TGTGCCAGCAGTGACGACAGGGCGGCGAACACTGAAGCTTTCTTT.

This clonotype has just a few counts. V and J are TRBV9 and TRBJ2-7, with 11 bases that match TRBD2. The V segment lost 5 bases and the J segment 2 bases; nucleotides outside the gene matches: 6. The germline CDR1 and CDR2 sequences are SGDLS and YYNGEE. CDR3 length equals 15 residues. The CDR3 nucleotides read TGTGCCAGCAGTCCACTAGCGGGAGTAACCTACGAGCAGTACTTC. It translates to CASSPLAGVTYEQYF.

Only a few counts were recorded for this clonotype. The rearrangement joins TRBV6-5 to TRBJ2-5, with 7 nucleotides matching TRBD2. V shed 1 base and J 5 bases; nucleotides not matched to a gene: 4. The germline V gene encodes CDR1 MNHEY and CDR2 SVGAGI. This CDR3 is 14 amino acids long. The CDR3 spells CASSYWAGEETQYF. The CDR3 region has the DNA TGTGCCAGCAGTTACTGGGCGGGGGAGGAGACCCAGTACTTC.

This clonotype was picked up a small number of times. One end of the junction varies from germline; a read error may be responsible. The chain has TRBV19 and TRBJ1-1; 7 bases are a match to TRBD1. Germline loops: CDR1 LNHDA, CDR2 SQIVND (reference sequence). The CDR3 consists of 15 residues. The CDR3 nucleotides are TGTGCCAATAGTTCTCGAGGGACAGCCCGATTGGAAGCTTTCTTT. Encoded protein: CANSSRGTARLEAFF.

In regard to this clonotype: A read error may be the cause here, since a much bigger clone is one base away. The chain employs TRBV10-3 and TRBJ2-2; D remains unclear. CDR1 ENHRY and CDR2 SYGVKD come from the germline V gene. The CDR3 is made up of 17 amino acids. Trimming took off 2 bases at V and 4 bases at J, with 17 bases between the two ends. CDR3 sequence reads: CAISEGYGRASTGELFF. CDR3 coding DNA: TGTGCCATCAGTGAGGGGTATGGAAGGGCGAGCACCGGGGAGCTGTTTTTT.

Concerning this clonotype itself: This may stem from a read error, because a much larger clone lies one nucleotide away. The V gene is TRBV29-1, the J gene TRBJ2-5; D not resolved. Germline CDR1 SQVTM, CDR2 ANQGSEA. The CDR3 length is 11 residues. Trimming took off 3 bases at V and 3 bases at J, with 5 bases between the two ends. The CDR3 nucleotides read TGCAGCGTTGATGGTGAAGAGACCCAGTACTTC. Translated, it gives CSVDGEETQYF.

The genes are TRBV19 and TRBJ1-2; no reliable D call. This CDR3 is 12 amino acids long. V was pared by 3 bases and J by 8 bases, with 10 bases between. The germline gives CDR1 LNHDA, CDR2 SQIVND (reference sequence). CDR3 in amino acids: CASSIGGIGYTF. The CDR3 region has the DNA TGTGCCAGTAGTATTGGAGGGATAGGCTACACCTTC.